This is a list of T cell receptor beta chains from one sample in a study of T cell repertoires in cytomegalovirus infection. TCRdb reprocessed the reads via MiXCR and lists one record per CDR3 protein. The profile shows 85,000 to 130,000 distinct CDR3 sequences, less than 25% of them singletons. The sequencing sample was made of CD8+ T cells from PBMCs. The origin of the receptors is a human donor in good health (CMV status not recorded). Some clones in this sample may be carry-over from other donors' samples. The CDR3 runs from the conserved cysteine through the conserved F or W. Fields, in order: D gene, clone size, V gene, J gene, CDR3 DNA, CDR3 protein. A D gene is named only where the DNA matches it firmly. Size is stated for part of the rows, as once, few or many counts, or as a class when the clone is expanded.

d_call: -
clone_size: many
v_call: TRBV7-2
j_call: TRBJ1-1
cdr3_nt: TGTGCCAGCAGCTTTGGACCTCATGGGGACGCTGAAGCTTTCTTT
cdr3_aa: CASSFGPHGDAEAFF

d_call: TRBD1
clone_size: few
v_call: TRBV28
j_call: TRBJ2-7
cdr3_nt: TGTGCCAGCAGTATACAGGGGGCCTACGAGCAGTACTTC
cdr3_aa: CASSIQGAYEQYF

d_call: TRBD1
clone_size: few
v_call: TRBV7-8
j_call: TRBJ2-5
cdr3_nt: TGTGCCAGCAGTGACGGGACAGGGGGGGAGACCCAGTACTTC
cdr3_aa: CASSDGTGGETQYF

d_call: TRBD1
clone_size: -
v_call: TRBV28
j_call: TRBJ2-2
cdr3_nt: TGTGCCAGCAATAGGGACAGGGCTAACACCGGGAAGCTGTTTTTT
cdr3_aa: CASNRDRANTGKLFF

d_call: TRBD1
clone_size: few
v_call: TRBV6-1
j_call: TRBJ1-5
cdr3_nt: TGTGCCAGCGTCCCGACAGGGACTATTGGCAATCAGCCCCAGCATTTT
cdr3_aa: CASVPTGTIGNQPQHF

d_call: -
clone_size: few
v_call: TRBV5-1
j_call: TRBJ1-5
cdr3_nt: TGCGCCAGCAGCCCGAGGGCAGGGATGGATCAGCCCCAGCATTTT
cdr3_aa: CASSPRAGMDQPQHF

d_call: -
clone_size: few
v_call: TRBV12-3/TRBV12-4
j_call: TRBJ2-7
cdr3_nt: TGTGCCAGCAGTCCTGGACCTGCGGGTGAGCAGTACTTC
cdr3_aa: CASSPGPAGEQYF

d_call: -
clone_size: few
v_call: TRBV12-3/TRBV12-4
j_call: TRBJ2-7
cdr3_nt: TGTGCCAGCGGTTGGATGAGCGAGCAGTACTTC
cdr3_aa: CASGWMSEQYF

d_call: TRBD1
clone_size: -
v_call: TRBV20-1
j_call: TRBJ2-2
cdr3_nt: TGCAGTGCTGGTGAGATCGGGACAGGGATCTACACCGGGGAGCTGTTTTTT
cdr3_aa: CSAGEIGTGIYTGELFF

d_call: TRBD2
clone_size: many
v_call: TRBV14
j_call: TRBJ2-7
cdr3_nt: TGTGCCAGCAGCCAAGGGGGGACTAGCGGGGCCCCCTACGAGCAGTACTTC
cdr3_aa: CASSQGGTSGAPYEQYF

d_call: -
clone_size: few
v_call: TRBV19
j_call: TRBJ2-7
cdr3_nt: TGTGCCAGTAGTATAGCCGGGGCTACCTACGAGCAGTACTTC
cdr3_aa: CASSIAGATYEQYF

d_call: TRBD1
clone_size: many
v_call: TRBV6-6
j_call: TRBJ2-7
cdr3_nt: TGTGCCAGCAGGCCCCCGGGACAGGGGGACGAGCAGTACTTC
cdr3_aa: CASRPPGQGDEQYF

d_call: TRBD1
clone_size: few
v_call: TRBV12-3/TRBV12-4
j_call: TRBJ1-1
cdr3_nt: TGTGCCAGCAGTTCCCCGGGAGGGGGCGTTACTGAAGCTTTCTTT
cdr3_aa: CASSSPGGGVTEAFF

d_call: -
clone_size: few
v_call: TRBV6-2/TRBV6-3
j_call: TRBJ2-5
cdr3_nt: TGTGCCAGCAGTTTCCCCACGTCTAGCGTCGCCGATATGGAGACCCAGTACTTC
cdr3_aa: CASSFPTSSVADMETQYF

d_call: -
clone_size: once
v_call: TRBV29-1
j_call: TRBJ1-2
cdr3_nt: TGCAGCGTTGAAGATCGACAGAGCACAGATGGCTACACCTTC
cdr3_aa: CSVEDRQSTDGYTF

d_call: -
clone_size: -
v_call: TRBV11-2
j_call: TRBJ2-5
cdr3_nt: TGTGCGACTGGTCAGGGAACGGAGACCCAGTACTTC
cdr3_aa: CATGQGTETQYF

d_call: -
clone_size: many
v_call: TRBV4-2
j_call: TRBJ1-1
cdr3_nt: TGTGCCAGCAGCCAAGAAGGTCGAGAGGACACTGAAGCTTTCTTT
cdr3_aa: CASSQEGREDTEAFF

d_call: TRBD2
clone_size: -
v_call: TRBV7-9
j_call: TRBJ2-2
cdr3_nt: TGTGCCAGCAGCCCTCCGACTAGCGGGGTCCCCGGGGAGCTGTTTTTT
cdr3_aa: CASSPPTSGVPGELFF

d_call: TRBD2
clone_size: -
v_call: TRBV4-3
j_call: TRBJ2-1
cdr3_nt: TGCGCCAGCAGCCAAGAGGGAGCGGGAGGCTACAATGAGCAGTTCTTC
cdr3_aa: CASSQEGAGGYNEQFF

d_call: -
clone_size: once
v_call: TRBV30
j_call: TRBJ1-5
cdr3_nt: TGTGCCTGGAGTTCAGGGCTTAGCAATCAGCCCCAGCATTTT
cdr3_aa: CAWSSGLSNQPQHF

d_call: -
clone_size: -
v_call: TRBV4-3
j_call: TRBJ2-6
cdr3_nt: TGCGCCAGCAGCCAAGCATTGGGCGACTCTGGGGCCAACGTCCTGACTTTC
cdr3_aa: CASSQALGDSGANVLTF

d_call: TRBD1
clone_size: many
v_call: TRBV7-8
j_call: TRBJ1-5
cdr3_nt: TGTGCCAGCAGCTCGGACAGGGCTAGCAATCAGCCCCAGCATTTT
cdr3_aa: CASSSDRASNQPQHF